These 10 T cell receptor beta chains were sequenced from one sample in a study of cytomegalovirus exposure and HLA in healthy donors. 13 Jbeta primers and 60 Vbeta primers were used for the PCR. The table came from immunoSEQ multiplex PCR; TCRdb's copy has only in-frame clones and leaves some out. The table lists 200,000 or so clones, 87% of them singletons. Sequenced input: PBMCs. The receptors were gathered from a man younger than 45 in good health and CMV-seronegative.

J is TRBJ1-4 and V is TRBV4-2, with D uncertain. The CDR3 sequence is 18 residues long. V was shortened by 0 bases and J by 4 bases, with 18 bases between the two germline ends. The germline V gene has CDR1 LGHNA and CDR2 YNFKEQ. The CDR3 sequence: CASSQELGRRRGNEKLFF. CDR3 coding DNA: TGTGCCAGCAGCCAAGAGCTGGGTCGGAGACGGGGTAATGAAAAACTGTTTTTT.

CDR3 sequence (DNA): TGCAGCGTTGAACCGTCCTGGGGGGGCCCCCACAGTCAGCCCCAGCATTTT. This sequence encodes CSVEPSWGGPHSQPQHF. This chain links TRBV29-1 with TRBJ1-5; weak D call: TRBD1 (6 bases). This CDR3 has 17 residues. The V gene's germline CDR1 is SQVTM and CDR2 ANQGSEA. V lost 2 bases and J 6 bases, leaving 23 bases between the germline ends.

This clone came up once. The rearrangement uses TRBV6-5 and TRBJ1-1; no reliable D call. The CDR3 consists of 13 residues. Germline V CDR1 and CDR2: MNHEY, SVGAGI. The V and J ends lost 4 bases and 8 bases respectively, with 14 bases between them. CDR3 sequence: CASSSLRPGEAFF. The CDR3 nucleotides read TGTGCCAGCAGTTCTCTACGCCCGGGAGAAGCTTTCTTT.

The rearrangement links TRBV9 to TRBJ1-6; the D gene is possibly TRBD1 (5 bases). Germline loops: CDR1 SGDLS, CDR2 YYNGEE. V shed 5 bases and J shed 13 bases, with 13 bases lying between them. The CDR3 covers 12 residues. CDR3 DNA sequence: TGTGCCAGCAGACGTACCGGGGGGCCCCTCCACTTT. Translated: CASRRTGGPLHF.

DNA of the CDR3: TGTACAATGACAGCCGTAACTTTCTATGGCTACACCTTC. This sequence encodes CTMTAVTFYGYTF. This rearrangement joins TRBV19 to TRBJ1-2, with a possible D match to TRBD1 (5 bases). In germline, CDR1 is LNHDA, CDR2 SQIVND (reference sequence). The CDR3 has 13 amino acids.

As to this clone: One end of the junction does not line up with germline, which may come from a read error. CDR3 bases: TGTGCCAACAGCGTGAATAGCGAAGAGACCCAGTACTTC. Its protein product is CANSVNSEETQYF. The chain uses TRBV11-3 and TRBJ2-5; TRBD2 is a possible D gene (5 bases). Germline V gene data show CDR1 as SGHNT and CDR2 as YENEEA. The CDR3 consists of 13 residues.

The sample holds one count of this clone. This sequence joins TRBV14 and TRBJ2-1; 15 bases align to TRBD2. V lost 2 bases, J lost 9 bases, and 11 bases stayed unmatched. This CDR3 has 18 amino acids. Germline CDR1 SGHDN, CDR2 FVKESK. CDR3 loop: CASSQTPGLAGGYGEQFF. DNA for the CDR3: TGTGCCAGCAGCCAAACGCCCGGACTAGCGGGGGGGTATGGTGAGCAGTTCTTC.

J is TRBJ2-3 and V is TRBV2; 8 bases match TRBD2. The CDR3 has 13 residues. The V and J ends lost 10 bases and 3 bases, in that order; junction bases with no gene match: 6. Germline V gives CDR1 SNHLY, CDR2 FYNNEI. CDR3 loop: CATLERETDTQYF. The CDR3 DNA reads as TGTGCCACCCTGGAGCGGGAGACAGATACGCAGTATTTT. Together with reference TRBV2 and TRBJ2-3, the CDR3 gives the full variable domain: EPEVTQTPSHQVTQMGQEVILRCVPISNHLYFYWYRQILGQKVEFLVSFYNNEISEKSEIFDDQFSVERPDGSNFTLKIRSTKLEDSAMYFCATLERETDTQYFGPGTRLTVL.

The sample holds a few counts of this clone. The chain links TRBV6-5 to TRBJ2-7, with TRBD1 identical over 7 bases. CDR3 length: 15 residues. Unmatched junction bases numbered 15, after V lost 1 base and J lost 12 bases. The germline V gene has CDR1 MNHEY and CDR2 SVGAGI. CDR3 sequence (DNA): TGTGCCAGCAGTTACTTTGCCGGGACAGCTAGCAGTTTGTACTTC. This encodes CASSYFAGTASSLYF.

This chain joins TRBV30 and TRBJ1-2, with D possibly being TRBD1 (6 bases). CDR1 GTSNPN and CDR2 SVGIG come from the germline V gene (reference sequence). The CDR3 sequence is 13 residues long. V gave up 1 base and J gave up 6 bases, with 12 bases separating them. DNA of the CDR3: TGTGCCTGGAGTGCCCGGTACAGGGATGGCTACACCTTC. This translates into CAWSARYRDGYTF.